This T cell receptor (beta chain) was profiled in a study of cytomegalovirus exposure and HLA in healthy donors. Overall study context: Most donors, about 82% of several hundred genotyped, fell in the Caucasian-associated ancestry cluster.

Broader study findings: It has been reported that TCR beta sequences accurately predicted the HLA-A and HLA-B alleles of most subjects. In a later analysis, CMV-associated beta chains were mostly HLA-associated, it appeared.

Only a few counts were recorded for this clone. The target antigen is unknown. Primers included in the PCR were 60 Vbeta and 13 Jbeta primers. The method was immunoSEQ multiplex PCR; TCRdb's version includes in-frame clones alone and lacks a portion of them. In the table there are 130,000 or so clones, roughly 80% of which are singletons. Sequences were obtained from PBMCs. The receptor comes from a female donor in good health and CMV-seronegative.

CDR3 nucleotide sequence: TGTGCCAGCAGCTCTACCGGACAGGCGGGAAATGAGCAGTTCTTC. Translated, it gives CASSSTGQAGNEQFF. This sequence joins TRBV5-4 and TRBJ2-1, with D possibly matching TRBD1 (7 bases). Germline assignment: CDR1 SGHNT and CDR2 YYREEE (reference sequence). The CDR3 loop spans 15 amino acids. The V gene lost 3 bases and the J gene lost 7 bases, with 17 bases spanning the gap.